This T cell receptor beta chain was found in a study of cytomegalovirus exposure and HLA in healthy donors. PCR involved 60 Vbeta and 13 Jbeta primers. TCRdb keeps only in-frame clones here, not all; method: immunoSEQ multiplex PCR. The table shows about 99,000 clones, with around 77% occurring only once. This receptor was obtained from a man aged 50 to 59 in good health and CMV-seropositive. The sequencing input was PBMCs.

CDR3 nucleotides: TGCGCCAGCAGCGCAGACTCTAGCGGGATCCGTAATGAGCAGTTCTTC. Its translation: CASSADSSGIRNEQFF. The chain carries TRBV4-1 and TRBJ2-1; the match to TRBD2 covers 9 bases. Germline values: CDR1 MGHRA, CDR2 YSYEKL. The trim removed 5 bases at V and 7 bases at J, leaving 12 bases unmatched. This CDR3 has 16 amino acids.